Below, 24 T cell receptor beta chains from the same sample are listed, as sequenced in a study of blood T cell repertoires in COVID-19. TCRdb's table, derived via immunoSEQ multiplex PCR, lists solely in-frame clones and lacks some. Among 120,000 to 150,000 clones listed, 82% were seen once. Sequencing input: peripheral blood. All receptors come from a human donor with acute or convalescent COVID-19. The donor label of this sample is uncertain.

In the case of this clone: One junction end disagrees with the germline gene, perhaps due to a read error. The chain joins TRBV12-3 or TRBV12-4 to TRBJ2-7; tentative D call: TRBD2 (7 bases). The CDR3 runs 12 residues. The chain's CDR3 is CASKEGGYEQCF. The CDR3 DNA reads TGTGCCAGCAAGGAGGGGGGGTACGAGCAGTGCTTC.

The rearrangement links TRBV3-1 (or the pseudogene TRBV3-2) to TRBJ2-7; D ambiguous. The CDR3 runs to 14 residues. Germline CDR1 and CDR2: LGHDT and YNNKEL (reference sequence). V was cut by 4 bases and J by 0 bases, with 10 bases left in between. CDR3 region: CASSRQRSSYEQYF. In DNA form, the CDR3 reads TGTGCCAGCAGCCGTCAGCGATCCTCCTACGAGCAGTACTTC.

V gene TRBV5-1 combines with J gene TRBJ1-1; tentatively, D is TRBD1 (6 bases). The germline V and J ends were trimmed by 4 bases and 3 bases, with 16 bases remaining between them. CDR3 length: 15 residues. Germline CDR1 and CDR2: SGHRS and YFSETQ. Here the CDR3 DNA reads TGCGCCAGCAGCCCGGGCGGGGGCTTGGACACTGAAGCTTTCTTT. Residues: CASSPGGGLDTEAFF.

CDR3 protein: CASSRRDGTEAFF. Written as DNA, the CDR3 is TGTGCCAGCAGCCGGAGGGACGGAACCGAAGCTTTCTTT. V usage is TRBV14 and J usage is TRBJ1-1; the D gene is possibly TRBD1 (5 bases). Germline CDR1 reads SGHDN; CDR2 reads FVKESK. V shed 4 bases and J shed 8 bases, with 14 bases lying between them. This CDR3 comprises 13 residues. Variable domain in full (rest from reference TRBV14 and TRBJ1-1): EAGVTQFPSHSVIEKGQTVTLRCDPISGHDNLYWYRRVMGKEIKFLLHFVKESKQDESGMPNNRFLAERTGGTYSTLKVQPAELEDSGVYFCASSRRDGTEAFFGQGTRLTVV.

J is TRBJ1-2 and V is TRBV29-1, with TRBD1 identical over 12 bases. The length of the CDR3 is 15 residues. Germline lookup yields CDR1 SQVTM and CDR2 ANQGSEA. The ends lost 7 bases at V and 6 bases at J; junction bases unmatched: 12. CDR3 amino acids: CSGALSGTGGDGYTF. As DNA, the CDR3 is TGCAGCGGTGCCCTATCCGGGACAGGGGGCGATGGCTACACCTTC.

The J gene is TRBJ2-3, the V gene TRBV18, with D possibly being TRBD2 (6 bases). The CDR3 runs to 15 residues. Between the trimmed V and J ends, which lost 3 bases and 3 bases, there was a span of 13 bases. Germline-derived CDR1 and CDR2 are KGHSH and LQKENI. CDR3 amino acids: CASSPGGLPTDTQYF. As DNA, the CDR3 is TGTGCCAGCTCACCGGGGGGTTTGCCAACAGATACGCAGTATTTT.

V usage is TRBV24-1 and J usage is TRBJ1-2; D is undetermined. This CDR3 has 15 amino acids. Germline V lookup: CDR1 KGHDR, CDR2 SFDVKD. V lost 0 bases and J 6 bases, leaving 13 bases between the germline ends. The CDR3 sequence is CATSDLRFHGDGYTF. The CDR3 DNA sequence: TGTGCCACCAGTGATTTGCGGTTCCACGGGGATGGCTACACCTTC.

As DNA, the CDR3 is TGTGCCAGCAGTTTTACAGGCAATCAGCCCCAGCATTTT. Protein sequence: CASSFTGNQPQHF. The chain is built from TRBV12-3 or TRBV12-4 and TRBJ1-5, with D uncertain. The CDR3 has 13 residues. With 3 bases removed from V and 2 bases from J, the gap between germline ends came to 5 bases.

V usage is TRBV3-1 (or the pseudogene TRBV3-2) and J usage is TRBJ1-2; no definite D call. The CDR3 covers 15 residues. Germline CDR1 reads LGHDT; CDR2 reads YNNKEL (reference sequence). Trimming stripped 0 bases from V and 8 bases from J, with 16 bases between. The chain's CDR3 is CASSQDLRQNGGYTF. In nucleotides, the CDR3 is TGTGCCAGCAGCCAAGATCTGAGGCAGAACGGCGGCTACACCTTC.

The chain employs TRBV5-4 and TRBJ1-2; D is perhaps TRBD1 (5 bases). The V gene lost 2 bases and the J gene lost 5 bases, with 10 bases spanning the gap. This CDR3 spans 13 amino acids. Germline CDR1 and CDR2: SGHNT and YYREEE (reference sequence). CDR3 coding DNA: TGTGCCAGCAGCTTCGGAGGGGATTATGGCTACACCTTC. It is translated as CASSFGGDYGYTF.

The V gene is TRBV5-1, the J gene TRBJ1-4; 7 bases fit TRBD1. Germline lookup yields CDR1 SGHRS and CDR2 YFSETQ. CDR3 length: 13 residues. V was pared by 3 bases and J by 8 bases, with 4 bases of the junction left unmatched. The CDR3 DNA is TGCGCCAGCAGCTCCGAACAGGGGGAAAAACTGTTTTTT. It yields the protein CASSSEQGEKLFF.

The V gene is TRBV29-1, the J gene TRBJ2-7; 11 bases match TRBD2. The CDR3 contains 18 residues. Germline V gene sequence: CDR1 SQVTM, CDR2 ANQGSEA. With 1 base clipped from V and 2 bases from J, the junction kept 13 bases outside the gene matches. The CDR3 spells CSVEGLGPSGGQAYEQYF. For the CDR3, the DNA is TGCAGCGTTGAAGGCCTCGGTCCTAGCGGGGGGCAAGCCTACGAGCAGTACTTC.

This chain joins TRBV18 and TRBJ1-2, with unresolved D. V lost 6 bases and J lost 10, with 18 bases in between. Germline loops: CDR1 KGHSH, CDR2 LQKENI. The CDR3 is 13 amino acids. In DNA, the CDR3 is TGTGCCAGCTCGCGGGAGGTTGGGAAGAACTACACCTTC. Translated: CASSREVGKNYTF.

This clone occurred a few times. The chain couples TRBV5-4 to TRBJ2-3; D may be TRBD1 (5 bases). Trimming removed 0 bases from V and 2 bases from J, with 7 bases in between. In germline, CDR1 is SGHNT, CDR2 YYREEE (reference sequence). This CDR3 is built from 14 residues. The CDR3 DNA reads as TGTGCCAGCAGCTTGGCAGGGCCCACAGATACGCAGTATTTT. Its protein is CASSLAGPTDTQYF.

The genes are TRBV30 and TRBJ1-2, with D perhaps matching TRBD1 (6 bases). The CDR3 length is 15 residues. Germline CDR1 and CDR2: GTSNPN and SVGIG (reference sequence). V was trimmed by 5 bases and J by 0 bases, leaving 16 bases between them. The CDR3 DNA follows: TGTGCCTGGGGCGGTAGGGAGGGGGCTAACTATGGCTACACCTTC. It is translated as CAWGGREGANYGYTF.

This clone has only one observation. CDR3: CAWSGLGRGGLADTQYF. The CDR3 region has the DNA TGTGCCTGGAGTGGCCTCGGGCGGGGGGGCCTCGCAGATACGCAGTATTTT. This chain joins TRBV30 and TRBJ2-3; 9 nucleotides agree with TRBD2. The CDR3 sequence is 17 residues long. Trimming removed 1 base from V and 4 bases from J; junction bases left unmatched: 12. Per the germline V gene, CDR1 is GTSNPN and CDR2 is SVGIG (reference sequence).

The chain employs TRBV4-1 and TRBJ1-6, with 9 bases identical to TRBD1. The CDR3 covers 17 residues. From germline, CDR1 is MGHRA and CDR2 YSYEKL. The V and J ends lost 4 bases and 4 bases, in that order; junction bases with no gene match: 8. This CDR3 is CASSPSPGQGYNSPLHF. The CDR3 DNA reads TGCGCCAGCAGCCCCAGCCCCGGACAGGGGTATAATTCACCCCTCCACTTT.

Comment on this clone: At the DNA level, this CDR3 is encoded by other sequences in the same sample as well. The V call is TRBV11-2, the J call TRBJ2-7; perhaps TRBD1 as D (6 bases). CDR1 SGHAT and CDR2 FQNNGV come from the germline V gene. Trimming removed 0 bases from V and 1 base from J, with 10 bases in between. The CDR3 is 15 amino acids. CDR3 amino acids: CASSLEGRGSYEQYF. The CDR3 DNA reads as TGTGCCAGCAGCTTAGAGGGCAGGGGATCCTACGAGCAGTACTTC.

This chain joins TRBV6-2 or TRBV6-3 and TRBJ2-5; perhaps TRBD1 as D (6 bases). Germline assignment: CDR1 MNHEY and CDR2 SVGEGT. V lost 8 bases and J lost 4, with 17 bases in between. The CDR3 extends over 14 amino acids. CDR3 coding DNA: TGTGCCAGCCGCCGGGACAACAAACGAGAGACCCAGTACTTC. Translated, it gives CASRRDNKRETQYF.

The chain employs TRBV7-2 and TRBJ2-1; tentative D call: TRBD2 (5 bases). The germline CDR1 and CDR2 sequences are SGHTA and FQGNSA. V lost 0 bases and J 0 bases, leaving 15 bases between the germline ends. The CDR3 sequence is 18 residues long. The chain's CDR3 is CASSLALPRASSYNEQFF. In nucleotides, the CDR3 is TGTGCCAGCAGCTTAGCTCTTCCGCGGGCGAGCTCCTACAATGAGCAGTTCTTC. Full variable domain (rest looked up from reference TRBV7-2 and TRBJ2-1): GAGVSQSPSNKVTEKGKDVELRCDPISGHTALYWYRQSLGQGLEFLIYFQGNSAPDKSGLPSDRFSAERTGGSVSTLTIQRTQQEDSAVYLCASSLALPRASSYNEQFFGPGTRLTVL.

The rearrangement joins TRBV27 to TRBJ1-2; 10 positions match TRBD1. Germline CDR1 and CDR2: MNHEY and SMNVEV (reference sequence). The ends lost 3 bases at V and 14 bases at J; junction bases unmatched: 9. The CDR3 length is 13 residues. The CDR3 loop is CASSFGRQGAPTF. The CDR3 DNA reads as TGTGCCAGCAGTTTCGGTAGACAGGGGGCGCCTACCTTC.

The rearrangement joins TRBV6-5 to TRBJ1-2; 10 positions match TRBD1. Losses at the gene ends were 8 bases for V and 6 bases for J; bases not matched to a gene: 12. Germline CDR1 reads MNHEY; CDR2 reads SVGAGI. CDR3 length: 15 amino acids. Written as DNA, the CDR3 is TGTGCCAGCGGACTAATTCCGGGACAGGGGAATGGCTACACCTTC. Amino acid sequence: CASGLIPGQGNGYTF.

In the case of this clone: A read error may produce the germline difference seen at one junction end. The chain links TRBV14 to TRBJ1-1; D is uncertain. Germline V gene lookup returns CDR1 SGHDN and CDR2 FVKESK. The CDR3 is made up of 14 amino acids. As DNA, the CDR3 is TGTGCCAGCAGCGAAGACGGGTGGAACACTGAAGCTTTCTTT. This codes for CASSEDGWNTEAFF.

This rearrangement joins TRBV5-1 to TRBJ1-1; D is perhaps TRBD1 (6 bases). V was cut by 2 bases and J by 11 bases, with 19 bases left in between. CDR3 length: 14 residues. Per the germline V gene, CDR1 is SGHRS and CDR2 is YFSETQ. In nucleotides, the CDR3 is TGCGCCAGCAGCTTTACAGGGCTCCAAGTGATGGCTTTCTTT. Translating it yields CASSFTGLQVMAFF.